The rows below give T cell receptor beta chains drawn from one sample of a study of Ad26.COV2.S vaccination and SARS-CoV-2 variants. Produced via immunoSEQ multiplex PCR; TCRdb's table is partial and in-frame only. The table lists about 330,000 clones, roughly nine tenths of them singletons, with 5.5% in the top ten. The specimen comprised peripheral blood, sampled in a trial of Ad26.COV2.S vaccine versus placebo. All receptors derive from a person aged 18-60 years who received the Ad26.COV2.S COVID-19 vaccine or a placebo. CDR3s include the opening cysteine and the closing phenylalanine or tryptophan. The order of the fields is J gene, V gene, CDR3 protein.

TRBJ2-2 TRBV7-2 CASSLIDGNTGELFF
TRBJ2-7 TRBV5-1 CASSPNSGGASYEQYF
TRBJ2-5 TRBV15 CATSRTAGLAETQYF
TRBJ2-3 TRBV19 CASSINADTQYF
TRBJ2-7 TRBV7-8 CASSPPLAGEIYEQYF
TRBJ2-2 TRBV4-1 CASSQGWATHEGVTGELFF
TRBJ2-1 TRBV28 CASSLGGGAGEQFF
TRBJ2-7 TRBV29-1 CSVVPRNNPSYEQYF
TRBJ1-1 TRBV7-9 CASSHLGSGTEAFF
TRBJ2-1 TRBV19 CASSIGRTNYNEQFF
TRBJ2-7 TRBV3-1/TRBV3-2 CASSQDNRGVVRSYEQYF
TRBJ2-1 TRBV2 CASSARHGEQFF
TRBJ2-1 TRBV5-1 CASSLDVLSNEQFF
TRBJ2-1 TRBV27 CASSAGTAHNEQFF
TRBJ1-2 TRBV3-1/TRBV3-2 CASSQERQTRYYGYTF
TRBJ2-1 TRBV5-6 CASSETFRQGSDEQFF
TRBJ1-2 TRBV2 CASYPRVGRNHGYTF
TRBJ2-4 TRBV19 CASSIEWGHTLAKNIQYF
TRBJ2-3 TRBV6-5 CASSLDRGDTQYF
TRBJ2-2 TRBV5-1 CASSLAQVNTGELFF
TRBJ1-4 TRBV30 CAWRNEKLFF
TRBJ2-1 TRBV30 CAWSVTSGPYNEQFF
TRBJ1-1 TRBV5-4 CASSLDGQGASTEAFF
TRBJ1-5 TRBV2 CASSGEGQPQHF